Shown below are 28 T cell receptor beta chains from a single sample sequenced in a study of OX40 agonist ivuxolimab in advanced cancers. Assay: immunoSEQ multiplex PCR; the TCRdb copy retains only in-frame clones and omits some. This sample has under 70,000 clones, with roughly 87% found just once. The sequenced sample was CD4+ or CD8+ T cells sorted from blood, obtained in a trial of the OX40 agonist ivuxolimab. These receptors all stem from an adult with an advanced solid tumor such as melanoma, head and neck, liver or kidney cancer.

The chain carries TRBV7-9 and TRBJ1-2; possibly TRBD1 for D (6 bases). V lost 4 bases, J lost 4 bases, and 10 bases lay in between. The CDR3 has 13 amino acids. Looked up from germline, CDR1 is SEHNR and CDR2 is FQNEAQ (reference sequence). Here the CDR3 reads CASSSGGSYGYTF. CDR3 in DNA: TGTGCCAGCAGCTCGGGGGGCAGCTATGGCTACACCTTC.

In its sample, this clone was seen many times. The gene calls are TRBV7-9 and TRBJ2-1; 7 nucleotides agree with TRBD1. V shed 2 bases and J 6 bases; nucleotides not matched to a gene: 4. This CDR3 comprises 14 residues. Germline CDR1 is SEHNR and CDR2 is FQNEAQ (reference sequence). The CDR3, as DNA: TGTGCCAGCAGCTTATTAGAGGGGGCCAATGAGCAGTTCTTC. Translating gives CASSLLEGANEQFF.

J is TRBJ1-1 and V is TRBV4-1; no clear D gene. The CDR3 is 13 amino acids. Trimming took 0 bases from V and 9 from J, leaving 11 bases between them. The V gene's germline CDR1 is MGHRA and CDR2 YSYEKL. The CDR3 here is CASSQDPDRKAFF. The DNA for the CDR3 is TGCGCCAGCAGCCAAGATCCCGACCGGAAAGCTTTCTTT.

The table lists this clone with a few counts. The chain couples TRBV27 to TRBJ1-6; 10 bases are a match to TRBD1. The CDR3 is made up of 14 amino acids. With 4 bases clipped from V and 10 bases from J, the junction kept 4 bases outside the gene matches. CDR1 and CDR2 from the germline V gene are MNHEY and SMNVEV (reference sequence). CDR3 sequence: CASSSWTGGSPLHF. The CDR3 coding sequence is TGTGCCAGCAGTTCCTGGACAGGGGGGTCACCCCTCCACTTT.

The CDR3 spells CASSEGYGGYNEQFF. CDR3 DNA: TGTGCCAGCAGTGAAGGATACGGGGGCTACAATGAGCAGTTCTTC. The chain employs TRBV6-1 and TRBJ2-1; weak D call: TRBD2 (6 bases). CDR3 size: 15 residues. The V gene's germline CDR1 is MNHNS and CDR2 SASEGT. V was trimmed by 1 base and J by 3 bases, leaving 10 bases between them.

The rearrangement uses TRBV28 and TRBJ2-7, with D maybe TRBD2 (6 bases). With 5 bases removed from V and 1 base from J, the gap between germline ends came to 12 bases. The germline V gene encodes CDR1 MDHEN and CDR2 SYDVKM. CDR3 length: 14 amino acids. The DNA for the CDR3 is TGTGCCAGCAGTCCCCCTGGGGGGTCCTACGAGCAGTACTTC. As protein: CASSPPGGSYEQYF.

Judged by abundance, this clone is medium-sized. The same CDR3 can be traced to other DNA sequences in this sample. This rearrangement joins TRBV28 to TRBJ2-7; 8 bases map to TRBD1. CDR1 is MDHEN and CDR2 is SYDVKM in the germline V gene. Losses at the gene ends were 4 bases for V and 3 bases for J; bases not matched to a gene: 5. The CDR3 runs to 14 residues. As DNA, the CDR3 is TGTGCCAGCAGTTCAGGGACAGGAGGCTACGAGCAGTACTTC. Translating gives CASSSGTGGYEQYF.

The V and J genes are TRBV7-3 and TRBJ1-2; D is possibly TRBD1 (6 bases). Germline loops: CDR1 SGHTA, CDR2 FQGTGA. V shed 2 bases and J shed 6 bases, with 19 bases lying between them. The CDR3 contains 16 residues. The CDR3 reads CASSLQVGGGANGYTF. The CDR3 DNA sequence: TGTGCCAGCAGCTTACAAGTTGGCGGGGGCGCCAATGGCTACACCTTC.

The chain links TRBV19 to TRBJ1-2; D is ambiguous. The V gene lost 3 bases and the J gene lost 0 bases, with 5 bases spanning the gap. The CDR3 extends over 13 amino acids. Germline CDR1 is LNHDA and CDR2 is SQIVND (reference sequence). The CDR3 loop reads CASSMLPNYGYTF. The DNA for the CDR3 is TGTGCCAGTAGTATGCTGCCTAACTATGGCTACACCTTC.

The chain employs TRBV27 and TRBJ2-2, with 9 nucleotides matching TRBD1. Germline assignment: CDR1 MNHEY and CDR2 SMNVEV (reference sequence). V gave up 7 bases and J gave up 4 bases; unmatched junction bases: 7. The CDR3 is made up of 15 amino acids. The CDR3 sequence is CASTRTGVGTGELFF. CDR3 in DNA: TGTGCCAGCACCAGGACAGGGGTTGGCACCGGGGAGCTGTTTTTT.

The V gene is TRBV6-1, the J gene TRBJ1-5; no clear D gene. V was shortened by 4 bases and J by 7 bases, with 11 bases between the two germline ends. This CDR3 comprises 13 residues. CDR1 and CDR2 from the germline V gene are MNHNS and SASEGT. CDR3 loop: CASSGDIYQPQHF. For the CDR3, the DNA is TGTGCCAGCAGTGGCGACATTTACCAGCCCCAGCATTTT.

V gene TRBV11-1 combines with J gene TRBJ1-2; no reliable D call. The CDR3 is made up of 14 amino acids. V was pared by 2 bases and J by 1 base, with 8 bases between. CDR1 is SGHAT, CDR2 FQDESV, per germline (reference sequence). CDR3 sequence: CASSLSNLNYGYTF. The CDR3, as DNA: TGTGCCAGCAGCTTAAGTAATCTTAACTATGGCTACACCTTC. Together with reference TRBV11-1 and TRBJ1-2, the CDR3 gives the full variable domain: EAEVAQSPRYKITEKSQAVAFWCDPISGHATLYWYRQILGQGPELLVQFQDESVVDDSQLPKDRFSAERLKGVDSTLKIQPAELGDSAMYLCASSLSNLNYGYTFGSGTRLTVV.

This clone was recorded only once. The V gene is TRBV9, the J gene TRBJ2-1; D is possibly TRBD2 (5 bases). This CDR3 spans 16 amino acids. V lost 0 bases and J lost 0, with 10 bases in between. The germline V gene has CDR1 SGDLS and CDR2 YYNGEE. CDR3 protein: CASSVERVSSYNEQFF. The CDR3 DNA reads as TGTGCCAGCAGCGTAGAGAGGGTCAGCTCCTACAATGAGCAGTTCTTC.

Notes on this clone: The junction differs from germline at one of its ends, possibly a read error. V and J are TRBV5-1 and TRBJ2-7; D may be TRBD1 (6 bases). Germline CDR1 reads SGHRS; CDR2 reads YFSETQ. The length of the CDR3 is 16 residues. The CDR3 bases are TGCGCCAGCACCTTGGGCCTGACAGGTGACTCCTACGAGCAGTACTTC. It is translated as CASTLGLTGDSYEQYF.

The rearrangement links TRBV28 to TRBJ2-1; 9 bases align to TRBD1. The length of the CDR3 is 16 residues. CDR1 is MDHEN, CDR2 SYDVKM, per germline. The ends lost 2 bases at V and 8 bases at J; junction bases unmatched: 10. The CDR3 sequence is CASSLISGQGIHEQFF. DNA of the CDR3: TGTGCCAGCAGTTTAATTTCGGGACAGGGTATTCATGAGCAGTTCTTC.

In DNA, the CDR3 is TGTGCCAGCAGCGACAGACAGGGTCCCGGCTACGAGCAGTACTTC. This encodes CASSDRQGPGYEQYF. The V and J genes are TRBV5-5 and TRBJ2-7; TRBD1 matches at 7 bases. Germline lookup yields CDR1 SGHKS and CDR2 YYEKEE (reference sequence). V shed 4 bases and J 3 bases; nucleotides not matched to a gene: 10. This CDR3 is 15 amino acids long.

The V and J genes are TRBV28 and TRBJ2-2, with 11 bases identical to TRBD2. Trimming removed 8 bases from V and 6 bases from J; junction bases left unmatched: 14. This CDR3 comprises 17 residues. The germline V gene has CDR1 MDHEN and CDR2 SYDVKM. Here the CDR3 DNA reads TGTGCCAGCGGAGGGACTAGCGGAAAAGGTCGACCCGGGGAGCTGTTTTTT. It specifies CASGGTSGKGRPGELFF.

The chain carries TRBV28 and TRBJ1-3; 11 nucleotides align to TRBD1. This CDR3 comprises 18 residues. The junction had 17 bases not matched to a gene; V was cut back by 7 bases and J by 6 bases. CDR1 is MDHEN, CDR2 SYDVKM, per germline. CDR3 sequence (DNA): TGTGCCAGCACCCGTGGGAGAGGACAGGGGGCGCCAGTAAACACCATATATTTT. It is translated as CASTRGRGQGAPVNTIYF.

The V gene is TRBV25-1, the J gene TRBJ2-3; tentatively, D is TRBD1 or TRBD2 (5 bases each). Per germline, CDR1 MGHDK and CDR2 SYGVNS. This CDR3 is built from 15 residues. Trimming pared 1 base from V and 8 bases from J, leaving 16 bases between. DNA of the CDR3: TGTGCCAGCAGTGAATCCGGGACCCCCAAACTTACGCAGTATTTT. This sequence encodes CASSESGTPKLTQYF.

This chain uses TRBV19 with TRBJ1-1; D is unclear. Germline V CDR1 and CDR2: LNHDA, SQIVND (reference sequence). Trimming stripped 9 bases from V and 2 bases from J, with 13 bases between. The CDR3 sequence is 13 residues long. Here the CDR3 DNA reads TGTGCCAGCCTGACGCGACAAAACACTGAAGCTTTCTTT. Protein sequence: CASLTRQNTEAFF.

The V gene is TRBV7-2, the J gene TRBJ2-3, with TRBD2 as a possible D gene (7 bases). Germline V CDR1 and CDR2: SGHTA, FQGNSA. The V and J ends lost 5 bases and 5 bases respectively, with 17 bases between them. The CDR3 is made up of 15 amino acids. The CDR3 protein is CASSPKGGGRDTQYF. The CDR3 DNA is TGTGCCAGCAGCCCTAAGGGGGGGGGAAGAGATACGCAGTATTTT.

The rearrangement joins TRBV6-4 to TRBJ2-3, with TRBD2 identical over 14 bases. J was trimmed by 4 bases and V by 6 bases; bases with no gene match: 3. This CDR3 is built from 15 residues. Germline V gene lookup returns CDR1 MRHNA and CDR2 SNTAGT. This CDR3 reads CASSPTSGGADTQYF. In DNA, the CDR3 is TGTGCCAGCAGCCCGACTAGCGGGGGGGCAGATACGCAGTATTTT.

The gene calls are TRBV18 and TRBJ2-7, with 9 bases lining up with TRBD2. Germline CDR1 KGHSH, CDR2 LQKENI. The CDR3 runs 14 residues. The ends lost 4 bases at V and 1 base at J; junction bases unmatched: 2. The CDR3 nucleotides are TGTGCCAGCTCACAAGCGGGGGGTTCCTACGAGCAGTACTTC. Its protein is CASSQAGGSYEQYF. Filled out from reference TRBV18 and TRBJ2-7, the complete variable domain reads NAGVMQNPRHLVRRRGQEARLRCSPMKGHSHVYWYRQLPEEGLKFMVYLQKENIIDESGMPKERFSAEFPKEGPSILRIQQVVRGDSAAYFCASSQAGGSYEQYFGPGTRLTVT.

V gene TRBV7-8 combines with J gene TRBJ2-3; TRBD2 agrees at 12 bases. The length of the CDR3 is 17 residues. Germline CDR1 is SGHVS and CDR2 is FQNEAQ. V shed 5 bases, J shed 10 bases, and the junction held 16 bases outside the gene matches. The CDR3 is CASSQTGTSGSGGPQYF. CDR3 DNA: TGTGCCAGCAGCCAAACCGGGACTAGCGGGTCCGGAGGGCCGCAGTATTTT. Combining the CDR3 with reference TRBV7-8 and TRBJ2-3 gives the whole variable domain GAGVSQSPRYKVAKRGQDVALRCDPISGHVSLFWYQQALGQGPEFLTYFQNEAQLDKSGLPSDRFFAERPEGSVSTLKIQRTQQEDSAVYLCASSQTGTSGSGGPQYFGPGTRLTVL.

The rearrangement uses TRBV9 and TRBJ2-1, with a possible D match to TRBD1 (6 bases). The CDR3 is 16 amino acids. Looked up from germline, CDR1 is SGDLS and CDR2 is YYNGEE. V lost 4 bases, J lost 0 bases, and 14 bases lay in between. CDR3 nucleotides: TGTGCCAGCAGCCTAGGCCAGGGGAGCTCCTACAATGAGCAGTTCTTC. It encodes CASSLGQGSSYNEQFF.

CDR3 sequence: CASSLMTGGDEKLFF. The CDR3 DNA reads as TGCGCCAGCAGCTTGATGACAGGGGGCGATGAAAAACTGTTTTTT. This chain uses TRBV5-1 with TRBJ1-4; 10 positions match TRBD1. J gave up 6 bases and V 1 base, and 3 bases lay outside the gene matches. Germline CDR1 reads SGHRS; CDR2 reads YFSETQ. CDR3 length: 15 residues.

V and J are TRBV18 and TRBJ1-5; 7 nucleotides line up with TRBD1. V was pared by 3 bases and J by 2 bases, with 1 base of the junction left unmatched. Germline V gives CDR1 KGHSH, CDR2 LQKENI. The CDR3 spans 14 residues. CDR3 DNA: TGTGCCAGCTCACCCGACAGGGGCAATCAGCCCCAGCATTTT. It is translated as CASSPDRGNQPQHF.

The CDR3 region is CASSRDRSYTEAFF. As DNA, the CDR3 is TGTGCCAGCAGTCGGGACCGTTCCTACACTGAAGCTTTCTTT. The chain joins TRBV6-1 to TRBJ1-1; D is perhaps TRBD1 (5 bases). CDR3 length: 14 amino acids. Germline lookup yields CDR1 MNHNS and CDR2 SASEGT. V lost 5 bases to trimming and J lost 3 bases, with 13 bases between them.